The clone carrying this TCR beta chain turned up a few times. The sample comes from a study of blood T cells in healthy people across ages. A second 7 to 11 cycle PCR used barcoded and J-beta primers. Every sample produced at least 2.5 million CDR3-containing paired-end reads. TCRdb redid the calling of the 5' RACE reads with MiXCR, one entry per CDR3 protein. The sample records under 1,100,000 distinct CDR3 sequences, less than 25% being singletons. Trimming took 5 bases from V and 3 from J; bases not matched to a gene: 5. This CDR3 comprises 14 residues. Another study also made use of these data, one on T cells of mothers and their children. That work states: The extracted RNA was employed in its entirety for cDNA synthesis, at 1.5 ug per 15 ul.

Sequences were obtained from blood. This receptor was identified in a girl aged 2 to 9 in good health. This chain uses TRBV12-3 or TRBV12-4 with TRBJ2-5; 8 nucleotides agree with TRBD2. The CDR3 loop reads CASSPAGAEETQYF. CDR3 DNA: TGTGCCAGCAGTCCAGCGGGAGCTGAAGAGACCCAGTACTTC.